Described below is a single TCR beta chain sequence and its context. Sequencing of TCR beta, carried out with a high-throughput approach, was applied to CD8+ and CD4+ T cells from the blood. Controls comprised healthy donors matched for age and sex. TEMRA cells were FACS-enriched, while CD8+ and CD4+ T cells were negatively isolated. The sample originates from a study of CD8 T cells in Susac syndrome. RNA in amounts of roughly 0.5 to 1 ug was reverse transcribed with random hexamers. With immunoSEQ multiplex PCR, TCR beta CDR3 was amplified across 54 Vbeta and 13 Jbeta. TCRdb reanalysed the immunoSEQ multiplex PCR reads using MiXCR and keeps one entry per CDR3 protein. The table has more than 85,000 distinct CDR3 sequences, roughly 97% seen once. The length of the CDR3 is 16 residues. CDR1 is LGHDT and CDR2 is YNNKEL in the germline V gene (reference sequence). J lost 11 bases, V lost 0 bases, and 12 bases had no gene match.

This TCR came from a human donor in good health. Sequencing input: CD4+ T cells from PBMCs. The V gene is TRBV3-1, the J gene TRBJ1-5; 8 nucleotides align to TRBD1. The CDR3: CASSQERTGSLGTQHF. As DNA, the CDR3 is TGTGCCAGCAGCCAAGAGAGGACAGGGAGTCTAGGGACCCAGCATTTT. The full variable domain, its missing parts supplied by reference TRBV3-1 and TRBJ1-5, is DTAVSQTPKYLVTQMGNDKSIKCEQNLGHDTMYWYKQDSKKFLKIMFSYNNKELIINETVPNRFSPKSPDKAHLNLHINSLELGDSAVYFCASSQERTGSLGTQHFGDGTRLSIL.